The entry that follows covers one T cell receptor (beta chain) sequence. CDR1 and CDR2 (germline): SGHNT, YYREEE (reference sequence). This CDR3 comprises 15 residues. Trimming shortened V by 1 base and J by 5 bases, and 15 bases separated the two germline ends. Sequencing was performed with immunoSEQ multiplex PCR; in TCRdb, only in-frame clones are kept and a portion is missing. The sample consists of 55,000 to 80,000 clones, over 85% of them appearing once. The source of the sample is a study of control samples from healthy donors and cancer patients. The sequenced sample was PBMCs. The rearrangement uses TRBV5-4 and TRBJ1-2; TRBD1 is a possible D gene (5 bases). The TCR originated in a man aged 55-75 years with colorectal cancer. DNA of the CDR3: TGTGCCAGCAGCTTGTGGGGGTCTCCCATTTATGGCTACACCTTC. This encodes CASSLWGSPIYGYTF.